These T cell receptor beta chains were read from a single sample in a study of T cells in tumors after PD-1 blockade. The repertoire was sequenced with immunoSEQ multiplex PCR; TCRdb's copy has only in-frame clones and lacks some. The sample holds 30,000 to 40,000 clones, more than 70% seen once. This specimen was PBMCs, taken before anti-PD-1 treatment. The receptors here all came from a human donor with basal cell carcinoma. Each CDR3 is given without its conserved first and last residue. Each record gives: CDR3 length, D gene, clone size, V gene, J gene, CDR3 protein. D genes are given only for firm matches. Clone sizes are given selectively: once, few, many, or a class where the clone is expanded.

11	TRBD1	once	TRBV29-1	TRBJ2-7	SATRQGAGEQY
13	TRBD1	many	TRBV6-5	TRBJ2-3	ASSPGGKGADTQY
13	TRBD1	-	TRBV30	TRBJ1-2	AWSQGRGGENGYT
13	-	-	TRBV7-2	TRBJ2-2	ASSLWGNLPGELF
16	TRBD2	-	TRBV18	TRBJ2-3	ASSPRTSGRATTDTQY
11	-	-	TRBV7-9	TRBJ1-2	ASSLVTVSGYT
14	-	-	TRBV7-2	TRBJ2-1	ASSTRSVGGANEQF
12	TRBD2	-	TRBV5-1	TRBJ2-3	ASSFTSATDTQY
13	-	-	TRBV11-3	TRBJ1-1	ASSLDPTRGTEAF
15	TRBD2	once	TRBV7-6	TRBJ2-2	ASSLRTSGRVSGELF
12	-	-	TRBV15	TRBJ1-1	ATRGPLLSTEAF
12	-	-	TRBV28	TRBJ1-4	ASRWGASNEKLF
12	TRBD1	-	TRBV6-5	TRBJ1-2	ASTRDRDFYGYT
14	TRBD2	-	TRBV5-8	TRBJ2-1	ASSSTSGRIYNEQF
11	-	-	TRBV2	TRBJ1-2	ASSDRRGDGYT
13	-	-	TRBV28	TRBJ1-2	ASRTGRGYNYGYT
13	-	-	TRBV19	TRBJ1-2	ASSKWTRGKIGYT
10	-	once	TRBV29-1	TRBJ2-3	SVRGTRDTQY
15	TRBD2	-	TRBV4-2	TRBJ2-7	ASSLNSGKSPPYEQY
12	-	-	TRBV4-3	TRBJ1-2	ASSQDMAGRTLW
12	-	-	TRBV6-2/TRBV6-3	TRBJ2-1	ASSYSRRVGEQF
14	-	-	TRBV28	TRBJ1-2	ASSAPDGPTIYGYT
13	-	-	TRBV7-9	TRBJ1-1	ASSLEFTGSVEAF
11	-	-	TRBV15	TRBJ2-7	ATSRELSYEQY
12	-	once	TRBV9	TRBJ2-5	ASSAHRTEETQY
11	-	-	TRBV19	TRBJ1-1	ASSPGRDTEAF
15	-	-	TRBV3-1/TRBV3-2	TRBJ1-2	ASSQWGGFRASGGYT
11	-	-	TRBV19	TRBJ1-1	ASSGWEGTEAF
14	-	-	TRBV7-8	TRBJ1-1	ASSLNSGTMGTEAF
14	-	once	TRBV4-2	TRBJ2-2	ASSPQNRPETGELF
13	-	-	TRBV7-2	TRBJ2-1	ASRPGAHSYNEQF
12	-	-	TRBV4-2	TRBJ2-7	ASSQETLSGEQY
13	TRBD1	-	TRBV5-5	TRBJ2-7	ASFRPGQAAYEQY
9	TRBD1	-	TRBV30	TRBJ2-7	ACGTANEQY
12	-	-	TRBV7-2	TRBJ2-3	ASSLEAQVDTQY
12	-	-	TRBV6-6	TRBJ1-4	ASSYSATNEKLF